The 22 T cell receptor beta chains below were found in one sample sequenced in a study of PD-L1 blockade in urothelial cancer (dated by TCRdb to between 2016 and 2019). Library preparation was by the immunoSEQ multiplex PCR assay. TCRdb took this table from immuneACCESS and kept in-frame rearrangements with V and J called. Such tables lack part of the clones; where checked against another copy, unresolved V genes explain under half of the gap, and the rest is unexplained. The sample table shows some 77,000 clones, and roughly 90% are seen once. Of the sample, under 6% falls within the top ten clones. The sequencing used PBMCs, collected around atezolizumab (anti-PD-L1) treatment. The receptors were sampled from a woman in her 70s with urothelial cancer.

V usage is TRBV10-3 and J usage is TRBJ1-1; D ambiguous. The germline V gene has CDR1 ENHRY and CDR2 SYGVKD. The CDR3 has 15 amino acids. The V end was cut by 3 bases, the J end by 1 base, with 12 bases between. In nucleotides, the CDR3 is TGTGCCATCAGTGATCAGGCAAGATCGAACACTGAAGCTTTCTTT. Its protein product is CAISDQARSNTEAFF.

V gene TRBV5-1 combines with J gene TRBJ1-2, with TRBD1 matching 7 bases. Per germline, CDR1 SGHRS and CDR2 YFSETQ. The CDR3 length is 14 residues. V trimming: 0 bases; J trimming: 3 bases; junction bases outside the gene matches: 2. Written as DNA, the CDR3 is TGCGCCAGCAGCTTGGGGCAGGGGGACTATGGCTACACCTTC. It is translated as CASSLGQGDYGYTF.

Only a few counts were recorded for this clone. This chain links TRBV5-4 with TRBJ2-7, with TRBD1 as a possible D gene (5 bases). This CDR3 is 12 amino acids long. V was clipped by 4 bases and J by 5 bases, with 10 bases between them. The germline V gene encodes CDR1 SGHNT and CDR2 YYREEE (reference sequence). The CDR3 bases are TGTGCCAGCAGCCGGCAAGGGGACGAGCAGTACTTC. Its protein product is CASSRQGDEQYF. The complete variable domain, with remaining parts taken from reference TRBV5-4 and TRBJ2-7, reads ETGVTQSPTHLIKTRGQQVTLRCSSQSGHNTVSWYQQALGQGPQFIFQYYREEENGRGNFPPRFSGLQFPNYSSELNVNALELDDSALYLCASSRQGDEQYFGPGTRLTVT.

This clone occurred a few times. The chain combines TRBV9 with TRBJ2-5; 7 bases map to TRBD2. CDR1 is SGDLS and CDR2 is YYNGEE in the germline V gene. V was clipped by 0 bases and J by 4 bases; unmatched bases: 3. This CDR3 spans 14 amino acids. The DNA of the CDR3 is TGTGCCAGCAGCGTAGTTCCGGGGGGAGAGACCCAGTACTTC. This encodes CASSVVPGGETQYF.

In DNA form, the CDR3 reads TGCAGTGCTGAGAGTTCCTACGAGCAGTACTTC. Protein: CSAESSYEQYF. J is TRBJ2-7 and V is TRBV20-1; unclear D gene. Trimming took off 5 bases at V and 1 base at J, with 6 bases between the two ends. CDR3 length: 11 amino acids. The germline gives CDR1 DFQATT, CDR2 SNEGSKA (reference sequence).

The chain recombines TRBV5-6 with TRBJ1-2, with 7 positions matching TRBD1. The junction had 8 bases not matched to a gene; V was cut back by 1 base and J by 5 bases. The CDR3 is made up of 15 amino acids. From germline, CDR1 is SGHDT and CDR2 YYEEEE. In nucleotides, the CDR3 is TGTGCCAGCAGCTTGCAAATGACAGGGTATTATGGCTACACCTTC. Translated, it gives CASSLQMTGYYGYTF.

V gene TRBV28 combines with J gene TRBJ1-3; tentatively, D is TRBD1 (5 bases). This CDR3 has 15 residues. Germline CDR1 and CDR2: MDHEN and SYDVKM. V was clipped by 7 bases and J by 8 bases, with 21 bases between them. The CDR3 reads CASKRVRGGGDTIYF. The CDR3, as DNA: TGTGCCAGCAAAAGGGTCCGAGGCGGGGGGGACACCATATATTTT.

The chain recombines TRBV5-4 with TRBJ2-7; D is perhaps TRBD2 (5 bases). CDR1 and CDR2 from the germline V gene are SGHNT and YYREEE (reference sequence). V was clipped by 4 bases and J by 2 bases, with 19 bases between them. The CDR3 is 16 residues long. The CDR3 DNA follows: TGTGCCAGCAGCCCCACTGGTGGGAGTCCTCCCTACGAGCAGTACTTC. This sequence encodes CASSPTGGSPPYEQYF.

The chain has TRBV15 and TRBJ2-7; D might be TRBD2 (7 bases). Germline V CDR1 and CDR2: LNHNV, YYDKDF (reference sequence). Trimming cost V 3 bases and J 3 bases, with 18 bases left between them. The CDR3 consists of 16 residues. The CDR3, as DNA: TGTGCCACCAGCAGTTTTGGTGCGGGGGCCGACTACGAGCAGTACTTC. Its translation is CATSSFGAGADYEQYF.

The chain employs TRBV5-4 and TRBJ1-1; 8 nucleotides match TRBD1. The CDR3 extends over 15 amino acids. Germline-derived CDR1 and CDR2 are SGHNT and YYREEE (reference sequence). V lost 0 bases, J lost 5 bases, and 6 bases stayed unmatched. This chain's CDR3 is CASSLVSTGVTEAFF. Written as DNA, the CDR3 is TGTGCCAGCAGCTTGGTCTCGACAGGGGTGACTGAAGCTTTCTTT.

The genes are TRBV2 and TRBJ2-3, with 8 bases aligning to TRBD2. Unmatched junction bases numbered 9, after V lost 8 bases and J lost 2 bases. The germline gives CDR1 SNHLY, CDR2 FYNNEI. The CDR3 length is 15 residues. The CDR3 DNA reads as TGTGCCAGCTCGGGGGGGCTAGCGGTCACAGATACGCAGTATTTT. Protein: CASSGGLAVTDTQYF.

The J gene is TRBJ1-2, the V gene TRBV13, with 9 bases lining up with TRBD1. The V gene's germline CDR1 is PRHDT and CDR2 FYEKMQ (reference sequence). After removal of 3 bases from V and 4 bases from J, the junction contained 6 bases not matched to a gene. The CDR3 spans 15 residues. CDR3 nucleotide sequence: TGTGCCAGCAGCTTCGGACAGGGGAGTGGCTATGGCTACACCTTC. It yields the protein CASSFGQGSGYGYTF.

The V call is TRBV27, the J call TRBJ1-5; 8 bases map to TRBD1. This CDR3 is 16 amino acids long. Per the germline V gene, CDR1 is MNHEY and CDR2 is SMNVEV (reference sequence). J gave up 2 bases and V 3 bases, and 6 bases lay outside the gene matches. DNA for the CDR3: TGTGCCAGCAGTTTGGGGCCAGGGGGCCGCAATCAGCCCCAGCATTTT. This encodes CASSLGPGGRNQPQHF.

The genes are TRBV10-2 and TRBJ1-1; no definite D call. V gave up 6 bases and J gave up 11 bases, with 19 bases separating them. Germline lookup yields CDR1 WSHSY and CDR2 SAAADI. The CDR3 loop spans 13 amino acids. CDR3 region: CASSPLPDSGAFF. Here the CDR3 DNA reads TGCGCCAGCAGCCCCCTTCCGGACTCTGGTGCTTTCTTT.

V is TRBV5-1 and J is TRBJ2-3; 8 positions agree with TRBD1. V dropped 1 base and J dropped 1; count of bases not matched to a gene: 8. This CDR3 comprises 17 residues. Germline CDR1 and CDR2: SGHRS and YFSETQ. Written as DNA, the CDR3 is TGCGCCAGCAGCTTGCGGGCAGGGGGCGTTGGCACAGATACGCAGTATTTT. It codes for CASSLRAGGVGTDTQYF.

V usage is TRBV5-6 and J usage is TRBJ2-7; 8 bases map to TRBD1. V trimming: 4 bases; J trimming: 4 bases; junction bases outside the gene matches: 13. The CDR3 contains 16 residues. Germline values: CDR1 SGHDT, CDR2 YYEEEE. The CDR3, as DNA: TGTGCCAGCAGCCTGGGTAGGGACAGGCGTGGATACGAGCAGTACTTC. It yields the protein CASSLGRDRRGYEQYF.

This clone has a single count. The chain uses TRBV29-1 and TRBJ2-1; no firm D call. Germline CDR1 is SQVTM and CDR2 is ANQGSEA. The ends were cut back, 3 bases at V and 0 bases at J, with 15 bases in the middle. This CDR3 comprises 16 residues. The DNA for the CDR3 is TGCAGCGTTGATGTTATGGCCCGAAACTCCTACAATGAGCAGTTCTTC. This sequence encodes CSVDVMARNSYNEQFF.

This clone showed up just a few times. The chain links TRBV7-2 to TRBJ1-6; possibly TRBD1 for D (5 bases). V was clipped by 1 base and J by 10 bases, with 11 bases between them. Germline V gene data show CDR1 as SGHTA and CDR2 as FQGNSA. The CDR3 totals 14 residues. The CDR3 protein is CASSLEQGQSPLHF. DNA of the CDR3: TGTGCCAGCAGCTTAGAGCAGGGCCAGTCACCCCTCCACTTT.

This clone was counted ten times or more. This chain uses TRBV20-1 with TRBJ1-1; D not resolved. The CDR3 runs 11 residues. Germline V gives CDR1 DFQATT, CDR2 SNEGSKA (reference sequence). The V end lost 5 bases, the J end lost 7 bases, and 11 bases lay between the germline ends. The CDR3 DNA reads as TGCAGTGCTCCTGGCCCGCTTGAAGCTTTCTTT. Translated: CSAPGPLEAFF.

This rearrangement joins TRBV6-6 to TRBJ2-7, with D perhaps TRBD1 (5 bases). CDR3 length equals 12 residues. The ends were cut back, 5 bases at V and 4 bases at J, with 9 bases in the middle. Germline V gene lookup returns CDR1 MNHNY and CDR2 SVGAGI (reference sequence). CDR3 region: CASSASGYEQYF. The CDR3 coding sequence is TGTGCCAGCAGTGCTTCAGGGTACGAGCAGTACTTC.

This clone was recorded a few times. This chain connects TRBV5-6 to TRBJ2-4; 13 nucleotides match TRBD2. This CDR3 region has 15 residues. V was clipped by 4 bases and J by 6 bases; unmatched bases: 4. Germline lookup yields CDR1 SGHDT and CDR2 YYEEEE. This chain's CDR3 is CASSPGLAGVNIQYF. The CDR3 nucleotides read TGTGCCAGCAGCCCCGGACTAGCGGGAGTAAACATTCAGTACTTC.

This clone was seen only a few times. The CDR3 sequence is CASSSSPGQGNQPQHF. The CDR3 region has the DNA TGTGCCAGCAGCTCGAGCCCGGGACAGGGCAATCAGCCCCAGCATTTT. The rearrangement uses TRBV7-9 and TRBJ1-5; 8 bases are a match to TRBD1. The J segment lost 2 bases and the V segment lost 4 bases, leaving 7 bases of the junction unmatched. CDR1 and CDR2 (germline): SEHNR, FQNEAQ (reference sequence). CDR3 length: 16 residues. Full variable domain (rest looked up from reference TRBV7-9 and TRBJ1-5): DTGVSQNPRHKITKRGQNVTFRCDPISEHNRLYWYRQTLGQGPEFLTYFQNEAQLEKSRLLSDRFSAERPKGSFSTLEIQRTEQGDSAMYLCASSSSPGQGNQPQHFGDGTRLSIL.